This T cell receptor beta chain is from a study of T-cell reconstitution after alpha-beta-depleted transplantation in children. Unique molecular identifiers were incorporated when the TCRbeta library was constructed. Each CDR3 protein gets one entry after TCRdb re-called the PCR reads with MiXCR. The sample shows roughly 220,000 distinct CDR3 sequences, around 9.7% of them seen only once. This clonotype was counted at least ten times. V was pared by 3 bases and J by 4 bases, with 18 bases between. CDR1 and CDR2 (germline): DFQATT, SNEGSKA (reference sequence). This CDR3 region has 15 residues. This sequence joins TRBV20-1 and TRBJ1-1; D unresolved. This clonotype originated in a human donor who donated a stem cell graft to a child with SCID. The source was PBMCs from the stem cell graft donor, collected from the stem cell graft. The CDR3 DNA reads TGCAGTGCTAGGATAGCGATTCCGACTCGCACTGAAGCTTTCTTT. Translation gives CSARIAIPTRTEAFF.